Presented here are 21 T cell receptor beta chains from one specimen sequenced in a study of identical twins. Via MiXCR, TCRdb re-called the 5' RACE reads, giving one row per CDR3 protein. The table includes 700,000 or so distinct CDR3 sequences, 8.6% detected once. These same data were also listed under a study on yellow fever vaccine responses in identical twins.

Specimen: PBMCs. The receptors shown here come from a woman younger than 30 in good health.

The sample holds a few counts of this clonotype. The chain uses TRBV25-1 and TRBJ2-1, with D possibly matching TRBD2 (5 bases). Trimming shortened V by 6 bases and J by 2 bases, and 11 bases separated the two germline ends. Germline V gene data show CDR1 as MGHDK and CDR2 as SYGVNS. The length of the CDR3 is 14 residues. As DNA, the CDR3 is TGTGCCAGCAGGCACGACTACCCCTACAATGAGCAGTTCTTC. Translated: CASRHDYPYNEQFF.

This clonotype was counted only a few times. V and J are TRBV7-9 and TRBJ2-5, with D unresolved. The germline V gene encodes CDR1 SEHNR and CDR2 FQNEAQ (reference sequence). Trimming pared 5 bases from V and 2 bases from J, leaving 12 bases between. The CDR3 extends over 14 amino acids. CDR3 DNA sequence: TGTGCCAGCAGCAGTCTGTGGGGACAAGAGACCCAGTACTTC. Translating it yields CASSSLWGQETQYF. The whole variable domain, remainder taken from reference TRBV7-9 and TRBJ2-5, is DTGVSQNPRHKITKRGQNVTFRCDPISEHNRLYWYRQTLGQGPEFLTYFQNEAQLEKSRLLSDRFSAERPKGSFSTLEIQRTEQGDSAMYLCASSSLWGQETQYFGPGTRLLVL.

The chain carries TRBV5-1 and TRBJ2-5; weak D call: TRBD2 (6 bases). CDR3 size: 15 residues. V gave up 3 bases and J gave up 4 bases, with 16 bases separating them. CDR1 and CDR2 from the germline V gene are SGHRS and YFSETQ. The CDR3 nucleotides read TGCGCCAGCAGCTCCTATGGTGAGGGAGGAGAGACCCAGTACTTC. This codes for CASSSYGEGGETQYF.

This clonotype was counted only a few times. The chain recombines TRBV5-1 with TRBJ2-7; 7 nucleotides match TRBD1. The CDR3 extends over 14 amino acids. With V trimmed by 1 base and J by 5 bases, 6 bases remained unmatched. CDR1 and CDR2 from the germline V gene are SGHRS and YFSETQ. The chain's CDR3 is CASSLRQGSNEQYF. The CDR3 DNA reads as TGCGCCAGCAGCTTGCGACAGGGTAGCAACGAGCAGTACTTC.

The table lists this clonotype with a few counts. The chain carries TRBV27 and TRBJ1-6, with 7 positions matching TRBD1. Germline V gene lookup returns CDR1 MNHEY and CDR2 SMNVEV (reference sequence). The trim removed 4 bases at V and 6 bases at J, leaving 9 bases unmatched. This CDR3 region has 16 residues. The CDR3 spells CASSSGTATFNSPLHF. The CDR3 DNA follows: TGTGCCAGCAGTTCAGGGACAGCTACCTTTAATTCACCCCTCCACTTT.

This clonotype was detected only once. V and J are TRBV11-2 and TRBJ2-7; D may be TRBD2 (9 bases). Germline V CDR1 and CDR2: SGHAT, FQNNGV. The CDR3 extends over 20 amino acids. V lost 1 base to trimming and J lost 4 bases, with 29 bases between them. CDR3 nucleotide sequence: TGTGCCAGCAGCTTAGTATCTCCCAGGGGGCAGGGCGGGAGGGCGTACGAGCAGTACTTC. This codes for CASSLVSPRGQGGRAYEQYF.

This clonotype was seen repeatedly, ten times or more. CDR3 loop: CATSKGQGRSGNEKLFF. CDR3 coding DNA: TGTGCCACCAGCAAGGGACAGGGGCGCTCAGGGAATGAAAAACTGTTTTTT. This sequence joins TRBV15 and TRBJ1-4; TRBD1 aligns across 10 bases. CDR1 LNHNV and CDR2 YYDKDF come from the germline V gene (reference sequence). The CDR3 extends over 17 amino acids. J was trimmed by 5 bases and V by 4 bases; bases with no gene match: 10.

This clonotype was counted between two and nine times. This chain connects TRBV20-1 to TRBJ1-1; 9 bases align to TRBD1. V trimming: 3 bases; J trimming: 1 base; junction bases outside the gene matches: 3. CDR3 length: 14 residues. Germline V lookup: CDR1 DFQATT, CDR2 SNEGSKA (reference sequence). CDR3 coding DNA: TGCAGTGCTAGGGGGACAGGGAGGAACACTGAAGCTTTCTTT. Encoded protein: CSARGTGRNTEAFF.

The chain links TRBV6-2 or TRBV6-3 to TRBJ2-7; D remains ambiguous. Germline V CDR1 and CDR2: MNHEY, SVGEGT. This CDR3 contains 13 residues. V was trimmed by 2 bases and J by 3 bases, leaving 8 bases between them. The CDR3 DNA reads as TGTGCCAGCAGTTACAGCACCAACTACGAGCAGTACTTC. Encoded protein: CASSYSTNYEQYF.

This clonotype was counted only a few times. CDR3 protein: CASSLATGKSPLHF. In DNA form, the CDR3 reads TGTGCCAGCAGTTTAGCGACAGGGAAATCACCCCTCCACTTT. V is TRBV12-3 or TRBV12-4 and J is TRBJ1-6, with TRBD1 matching 7 bases. The CDR3 has 14 amino acids. V lost 0 bases, J lost 10 bases, and 3 bases stayed unmatched.

The rearrangement links TRBV6-2 or TRBV6-3 to TRBJ2-1, with TRBD2 identical over 8 bases. CDR1 and CDR2 from the germline V gene are MNHEY and SVGEGT. CDR3 size: 16 residues. Losses at the gene ends were 6 bases for V and 6 bases for J; bases not matched to a gene: 13. The CDR3, as DNA: TGTGCCAGCAGAATCCACCCCCGGGAGGGCCTCAATGAGCAGTTCTTC. Translating it yields CASRIHPREGLNEQFF.

In this sample, this clonotype turned up a few times. The chain is built from TRBV5-1 and TRBJ1-1; D is possibly TRBD1 (6 bases). Germline V lookup: CDR1 SGHRS, CDR2 YFSETQ. With 6 bases removed from V and 2 bases from J, the gap between germline ends came to 11 bases. This CDR3 region has 13 residues. CDR3 in amino acids: CASTSGTNTEAFF. The CDR3 DNA sequence: TGCGCCAGCACTTCAGGGACAAACACTGAAGCTTTCTTT.

This clonotype came up a few times. The chain has TRBV3-1 and TRBJ2-6, with TRBD1 identical over 10 bases. The germline V gene encodes CDR1 LGHDT and CDR2 YNNKEL (reference sequence). This CDR3 region has 17 residues. V lost 3 bases, J lost 1 base, and 3 bases stayed unmatched. The CDR3 reads CASSQGDRGSGANVLTF. As DNA, the CDR3 is TGTGCCAGCAGCCAGGGGGACAGGGGATCTGGGGCCAACGTCCTGACTTTC.

There are a few counts of this clonotype. The J gene is TRBJ2-1, the V gene TRBV7-2; TRBD2 matches at 13 bases. The germline CDR1 and CDR2 sequences are SGHTA and FQGNSA. This CDR3 has 15 amino acids. V gave up 9 bases and J gave up 6 bases; unmatched junction bases: 8. CDR3 residues: CASQVGLAGVNEQFF. DNA for the CDR3: TGTGCCAGTCAAGTAGGACTAGCGGGAGTCAATGAGCAGTTCTTC.

The chain carries TRBV20-1 and TRBJ2-7; 16 nucleotides agree with TRBD2. Germline V lookup: CDR1 DFQATT, CDR2 SNEGSKA (reference sequence). V shed 4 bases, J shed 5 bases, and the junction held 5 bases outside the gene matches. The CDR3 sequence is 15 residues long. CDR3 protein: CSATGLAGGPHEQYF. The CDR3 nucleotides are TGCAGTGCTACGGGACTAGCGGGGGGGCCCCACGAGCAGTACTTC.

In this sample, this clonotype turned up many times. The chain joins TRBV6-5 to TRBJ2-5; no firm D call. This CDR3 comprises 11 residues. Germline V CDR1 and CDR2: MNHEY, SVGAGI. Between the trimmed V and J ends, which lost 6 bases and 0 bases, there was a span of 2 bases. The CDR3 bases are TGTGCCAGCAGGTACCAAGAGACCCAGTACTTC. Encoded protein: CASRYQETQYF.

The chain employs TRBV10-3 and TRBJ2-7; D is ambiguous. Germline V gene data show CDR1 as ENHRY and CDR2 as SYGVKD. The CDR3 has 11 amino acids. The V and J ends lost 9 bases and 4 bases respectively, with 10 bases between them. Written as DNA, the CDR3 is TGTGCCATTACCGACGCATACGAGCAGTACTTC. Protein: CAITDAYEQYF.

The chain joins TRBV7-9 to TRBJ1-2; no reliable D call. In germline, CDR1 is SEHNR, CDR2 FQNEAQ (reference sequence). The CDR3 runs 13 residues. Trimming pared 0 bases from V and 6 bases from J, leaving 8 bases between. The DNA of the CDR3 is TGTGCCAGCAGCTTAGCGGAGTCTAATGGCTACACCTTC. The encoded protein is CASSLAESNGYTF. Full variable domain (missing parts from reference TRBV7-9 and TRBJ1-2): DTGVSQNPRHKITKRGQNVTFRCDPISEHNRLYWYRQTLGQGPEFLTYFQNEAQLEKSRLLSDRFSAERPKGSFSTLEIQRTEQGDSAMYLCASSLAESNGYTFGSGTRLTVV.

This clonotype was counted a few times. CDR3 protein: CASSQARTGYYEQFF. In nucleotides, the CDR3 is TGTGCCAGCAGCCAAGCGCGGACAGGGTACTATGAGCAGTTCTTC. This chain joins TRBV14 and TRBJ2-1, with 8 bases identical to TRBD1. This CDR3 spans 15 amino acids. Unmatched junction bases numbered 7, after V lost 1 base and J lost 8 bases. Germline CDR1 SGHDN, CDR2 FVKESK.

This chain connects TRBV5-6 to TRBJ2-3, with 7 bases that match TRBD2. There are 15 residues in the CDR3. The germline CDR1 and CDR2 sequences are SGHDT and YYEEEE. The V segment lost 1 base and the J segment 3 bases; nucleotides outside the gene matches: 5. As DNA, the CDR3 is TGTGCCAGCAGCTTGACGGGAGGAGGGACAGATACGCAGTATTTT. Translated, it gives CASSLTGGGTDTQYF.

The sample holds many counts of this clonotype. The chain has TRBV7-2 and TRBJ2-3; possibly TRBD1 or TRBD2 for D (5 bases each). There are 16 residues in the CDR3. Trimming stripped 2 bases from V and 0 bases from J, with 12 bases between. CDR1 SGHTA and CDR2 FQGNSA come from the germline V gene. This CDR3 reads CASSLRGRTSTDTQYF. The CDR3 DNA sequence: TGTGCCAGCAGCTTAAGAGGGCGGACAAGCACAGATACGCAGTATTTT.